Given below is one T cell receptor (beta chain) in context. This sample is drawn from a study of blood T cell repertoires in COVID-19. The repertoire was sequenced with immunoSEQ multiplex PCR; TCRdb's copy has only in-frame clones and lacks some. Of some 96,000 clones detected, 80% appear once; the ten largest clones hold 31%. With 0 bases removed from V and 0 bases from J, the gap between germline ends came to 9 bases. Germline CDR1 and CDR2: MNHEY and SVGEGT. This CDR3 spans 16 amino acids. The sequence derives from a man between 65 and 85 years old with active or convalescent COVID-19. The specimen sequenced was peripheral blood. The rearrangement uses TRBV6-2 or TRBV6-3 and TRBJ1-5; D unresolved. The CDR3 here is CASSYSRLYSNQPQHF. The DNA for the CDR3 is TGTGCCAGCAGTTACTCCAGACTCTATAGCAATCAGCCCCAGCATTTT.